The 13 T cell receptor beta chains below come from one sample, sequenced in a study of technical replicates of blood from several donors. Profiled with immunoSEQ multiplex PCR; TCRdb holds only in-frame clones, not every one. The sample includes 66,000 or so clones, about 97% of them seen just once. The material sequenced was T cells isolated from PBMCs. The source of these receptors is a human donor in good health.

The V call is TRBV7-2, the J call TRBJ2-2; 8 bases are a match to TRBD1. Per the germline V gene, CDR1 is SGHTA and CDR2 is FQGNSA. With V trimmed by 2 bases and J by 3 bases, 5 bases remained unmatched. This CDR3 contains 16 residues. CDR3 nucleotides: TGTGCCAGCAGCTTAAATAGACAGGGGTACACCGGGGAGCTGTTTTTT. Protein product: CASSLNRQGYTGELFF.

This clone was seen a single time. The CDR3 DNA reads as TGTGCCAGCAGCGTCGGGACAGAATCTGGCTACACCTTC. Its translation is CASSVGTESGYTF. The chain uses TRBV9 and TRBJ1-2, with TRBD1 matching over 7 bases. The CDR3 loop spans 13 amino acids. J gave up 7 bases and V 2 bases, and 5 bases lay outside the gene matches. Germline CDR1 SGDLS, CDR2 YYNGEE.

The chain is built from TRBV9 and TRBJ2-4; maybe TRBD1 (7 bases). V was clipped by 0 bases and J by 7 bases, with 14 bases between them. The CDR3 totals 15 residues. From germline, CDR1 is SGDLS and CDR2 YYNGEE. Here the CDR3 reads CASSVVSGGTNIQYF. For the CDR3, the DNA is TGTGCCAGCAGCGTAGTCTCAGGGGGGACTAACATTCAGTACTTC.

This chain connects TRBV2 to TRBJ2-5; 12 bases are shared with TRBD2. The CDR3 has 12 amino acids. V shed 10 bases, J shed 5 bases, and the junction held 2 bases outside the gene matches. The germline gives CDR1 SNHLY, CDR2 FYNNEI. CDR3 nucleotides: TGTGCCACAGGGACTAGCGGGGAGACCCAGTACTTC. It specifies CATGTSGETQYF.

V gene TRBV11-2 combines with J gene TRBJ2-5; D is undetermined. This CDR3 contains 14 residues. Trimming removed 0 bases at V and 4 bases at J, with 9 bases between. The germline V gene encodes CDR1 SGHAT and CDR2 FQNNGV. CDR3 residues: CASSLDRTGETQYF. In DNA form, the CDR3 reads TGTGCCAGCAGCTTAGATCGCACCGGAGAGACCCAGTACTTC.

The V call is TRBV27, the J call TRBJ1-2; D perhaps matches TRBD1 (6 bases). The germline V gene has CDR1 MNHEY and CDR2 SMNVEV (reference sequence). Trimming pared 3 bases from V and 3 bases from J, leaving 11 bases between. CDR3 length equals 14 residues. The CDR3 region has the DNA TGTGCCAGCAGTTTGGCAGGGGCAGACTATGGCTACACCTTC. This codes for CASSLAGADYGYTF.

This sequence joins TRBV27 and TRBJ1-4; D gene uncertain. V was trimmed by 0 bases and J by 2 bases, leaving 10 bases between them. Germline loops: CDR1 MNHEY, CDR2 SMNVEV (reference sequence). CDR3 length: 16 amino acids. In DNA, the CDR3 is TGTGCCAGCAGTTTATCCATCGGGTTGACTAATGAAAAACTGTTTTTT. Translated: CASSLSIGLTNEKLFF. Based on the CDR3 plus reference TRBV27 and TRBJ1-4, the full variable domain is EAQVTQNPRYLITVTGKKLTVTCSQNMNHEYMSWYRQDPGLGLRQIYYSMNVEVTDKGDVPEGYKVSRKEKRNFPLILESPSPNQTSLYFCASSLSIGLTNEKLFFGSGTQLSVL.

The rearrangement links TRBV2 to TRBJ2-2; a possible D gene is TRBD2 (5 bases). The CDR3 is made up of 16 amino acids. Germline CDR1 is SNHLY and CDR2 is FYNNEI. The V gene lost 3 bases and the J gene lost 0 bases, with 11 bases spanning the gap. The CDR3 sequence is CASSEVAGSNTGELFF. In DNA, the CDR3 is TGTGCCAGCAGTGAGGTGGCGGGCTCGAACACCGGGGAGCTGTTTTTT.

The CDR3 reads CASSPGGLAGLDDYEQYF. The CDR3 nucleotides are TGTGCCAGCTCTCCCGGAGGACTAGCGGGACTCGATGACTACGAGCAGTACTTC. The V call is TRBV18, the J call TRBJ2-7, with 12 bases aligning to TRBD2. This CDR3 spans 18 amino acids. Germline CDR1 and CDR2: KGHSH and LQKENI. J gave up 3 bases and V 6 bases, and 15 bases lay outside the gene matches.

The chain employs TRBV27 and TRBJ1-1; D gene unclear. The CDR3 is 13 residues long. Germline V lookup: CDR1 MNHEY, CDR2 SMNVEV (reference sequence). V was clipped by 2 bases and J by 8 bases, with 12 bases between them. CDR3 amino acids: CASSLSARREAFF. The CDR3, as DNA: TGTGCCAGCAGTTTAAGTGCGAGGAGGGAAGCTTTCTTT.

The chain recombines TRBV6-5 with TRBJ2-4; no definite D call. The germline gives CDR1 MNHEY, CDR2 SVGAGI. Trimming pared 0 bases from V and 1 base from J, leaving 7 bases between. The length of the CDR3 is 15 residues. CDR3 residues: CASSYSTGAKNIQYF. The CDR3 DNA follows: TGTGCCAGCAGTTACTCGACTGGGGCCAAAAACATTCAGTACTTC.

The chain employs TRBV2 and TRBJ1-5, with TRBD1 as a possible D gene (5 bases). Germline lookup yields CDR1 SNHLY and CDR2 FYNNEI. Trimming took 2 bases from V and 2 from J, leaving 16 bases between them. The CDR3 extends over 17 amino acids. DNA of the CDR3: TGTGCCAGCAGTGAAACCCCGGACAACCATGGCAATCAGCCCCAGCATTTT. It translates to CASSETPDNHGNQPQHF. Full variable domain (rest looked up from reference TRBV2 and TRBJ1-5): EPEVTQTPSHQVTQMGQEVILRCVPISNHLYFYWYRQILGQKVEFLVSFYNNEISEKSEIFDDQFSVERPDGSNFTLKIRSTKLEDSAMYFCASSETPDNHGNQPQHFGDGTRLSIL.

The J gene is TRBJ1-2, the V gene TRBV2; 12 bases are shared with TRBD1. The CDR3 spans 16 residues. CDR1 is SNHLY and CDR2 is FYNNEI in the germline V gene. After removal of 4 bases from V and 4 bases from J, the junction contained 7 bases not matched to a gene. The CDR3 DNA sequence: TGTGCCAGCAGTGCGGGACAGGGGGCGTACACCTATGGCTACACCTTC. Protein: CASSAGQGAYTYGYTF.